A single sample is the source of the 30 T cell receptor beta chains below, sequenced in a study of Ad26.COV2.S vaccination and SARS-CoV-2 variants. Noted treatment: around 19 received Ad26.COV2.S at low or high dose, single or two shots; a few received placebo; per-sample allocation not given. Sampling was performed 63 days after the first vaccine or placebo injection. TCRdb keeps only in-frame clones here, not all; method: immunoSEQ multiplex PCR. Of more than 400,000 clones in the sample, 90% were seen once. Sample: peripheral blood, taken in a trial of Ad26.COV2.S vaccine versus placebo. The source of these receptors is a person between 18 and 65 years old who received the Ad26.COV2.S COVID-19 vaccine or a placebo.

This rearrangement joins TRBV6-5 to TRBJ1-5, with TRBD1 identical over 8 bases. V gave up 6 bases and J gave up 0 bases; unmatched junction bases: 4. The germline gives CDR1 MNHEY, CDR2 SVGAGI. This CDR3 contains 15 residues. CDR3 amino acids: CASSLQGGSNQPQHF. CDR3 DNA sequence: TGTGCCAGCAGCCTACAGGGGGGTAGCAATCAGCCCCAGCATTTT.

The CDR3 bases are TGCAGCGTTGCTTTGAAATCCGGAGGAAATAGCAATCAGCCCCAGCATTTT. Translation gives CSVALKSGGNSNQPQHF. The chain combines TRBV29-1 with TRBJ1-5; D remains ambiguous. The CDR3 totals 17 residues. Germline lookup yields CDR1 SQVTM and CDR2 ANQGSEA. V was pared by 4 bases and J by 0 bases, with 19 bases between.

This clone was picked up one time. The chain is built from TRBV7-2 and TRBJ2-1; 11 bases are shared with TRBD2. Germline V lookup: CDR1 SGHTA, CDR2 FQGNSA. V trimming: 2 bases; J trimming: 6 bases; junction bases outside the gene matches: 3. The CDR3 loop spans 15 amino acids. The CDR3 nucleotides are TGTGCCAGCAGCTTAAAACTAGCGGGAGTCAATGAGCAGTTCTTC. Protein sequence: CASSLKLAGVNEQFF. The full variable domain, completed using reference TRBV7-2 and TRBJ2-1, is GAGVSQSPSNKVTEKGKDVELRCDPISGHTALYWYRQSLGQGLEFLIYFQGNSAPDKSGLPSDRFSAERTGGSVSTLTIQRTQQEDSAVYLCASSLKLAGVNEQFFGPGTRLTVL.

The chain carries TRBV2 and TRBJ1-4, with unresolved D. Germline CDR1 reads SNHLY; CDR2 reads FYNNEI. The CDR3 length is 13 residues. The V end was cut by 7 bases, the J end by 7 bases, with 13 bases between. The CDR3 DNA sequence: TGTGCCAGCACTGGGGAGTTCGGTGAAAAACTGTTTTTT. Translation: CASTGEFGEKLFF.

This clone is a singleton in its sample. V usage is TRBV27 and J usage is TRBJ2-7; no clear D. This CDR3 spans 13 amino acids. Trimming pared 3 bases from V and 0 bases from J, leaving 6 bases between. CDR1 and CDR2 (germline): MNHEY, SMNVEV (reference sequence). The CDR3 sequence is CASSLGRSYEQYF. The CDR3 nucleotides read TGTGCCAGCAGTTTGGGTCGCTCCTACGAGCAGTACTTC.

The chain is built from TRBV27 and TRBJ2-7, with D maybe TRBD1 (5 bases). The germline V and J ends were trimmed by 3 bases and 3 bases, with 12 bases remaining between them. There are 14 residues in the CDR3. Germline V CDR1 and CDR2: MNHEY, SMNVEV (reference sequence). The CDR3 sequence is CASSFLTERYEQYF. The CDR3 bases are TGTGCCAGCAGTTTTCTGACAGAACGCTACGAGCAGTACTTC.

The chain carries TRBV10-3 and TRBJ2-7; D is unclear. This CDR3 has 13 residues. CDR1 is ENHRY and CDR2 is SYGVKD in the germline V gene. Trimming took 2 bases from V and 3 from J, leaving 8 bases between them. The CDR3 is CAISERVNYEQYF. The CDR3 DNA reads as TGTGCCATCAGTGAGAGGGTGAACTACGAGCAGTACTTC.

The CDR3 nucleotides read TGCGCCAGCAGCTTGCCAGAGGCTGCTGGGGCCAACGTCCTGACTTTC. It codes for CASSLPEAAGANVLTF. This chain connects TRBV5-1 to TRBJ2-6; no definite D call. The V end was cut by 1 base, the J end by 2 bases, with 10 bases between. Germline values: CDR1 SGHRS, CDR2 YFSETQ. The CDR3 is 16 amino acids.

The chain is built from TRBV7-3 and TRBJ2-3; 10 bases map to TRBD1. The germline V gene has CDR1 SGHTA and CDR2 FQGTGA. This CDR3 is 15 amino acids long. The V gene end was trimmed by 5 bases and the J gene end by 6 bases; junction bases not matched to a gene: 8. The CDR3, as DNA: TGTGCCAGCAGCATGACAGGGGGCCGGTCGGATACGCAGTATTTT. Encoded protein: CASSMTGGRSDTQYF.

V and J are TRBV7-8 and TRBJ2-7; 8 positions agree with TRBD1. After removal of 5 bases from V and 3 bases from J, the junction contained 6 bases not matched to a gene. This CDR3 region has 14 residues. Germline assignment: CDR1 SGHVS and CDR2 FQNEAQ. DNA of the CDR3: TGTGCCAGCAGCGACCGACAGGGGATCTACGAGCAGTACTTC. This codes for CASSDRQGIYEQYF.

The table lists this clone with a count of one. As DNA, the CDR3 is TGTGCCAGCACCTCGGAGGGCAATGAGCAGTTCTTC. It encodes CASTSEGNEQFF. The chain employs TRBV7-9 and TRBJ2-1, with D possibly being TRBD2 (6 bases). The V and J ends lost 7 bases and 6 bases respectively, with 10 bases between them. The CDR3 totals 12 residues. Germline V gives CDR1 SEHNR, CDR2 FQNEAQ (reference sequence).

The CDR3 spells CASSLDQGPNEKLFF. The DNA of the CDR3 is TGCGCCAGCAGCTTGGATCAGGGGCCTAATGAAAAACTGTTTTTT. V usage is TRBV5-1 and J usage is TRBJ1-4, with TRBD1 as a possible D gene (6 bases). V dropped 0 bases and J dropped 3 bases, with 9 bases sitting between them. The germline gives CDR1 SGHRS, CDR2 YFSETQ. The CDR3 is 15 amino acids.

The chain is built from TRBV5-1 and TRBJ2-7, with TRBD2 matching over 8 bases. With V trimmed by 0 bases and J by 5 bases, 4 bases remained unmatched. This CDR3 is built from 14 residues. Germline V gene lookup returns CDR1 SGHRS and CDR2 YFSETQ. CDR3 sequence (DNA): TGCGCCAGCAGCTTGGAGAGCGGGAGCGACGAGCAGTACTTC. Protein product: CASSLESGSDEQYF.

The rearrangement links TRBV7-2 to TRBJ2-1; 14 bases match TRBD2. The V gene's germline CDR1 is SGHTA and CDR2 FQGNSA. This CDR3 has 19 residues. Trimming took 4 bases from V and 2 from J; bases not matched to a gene: 10. The CDR3 DNA reads as TGTGCCAGCAGCTCCCGCACCACGGGACTAGCGGGAGCCTACAATGAGCAGTTCTTC. It yields the protein CASSSRTTGLAGAYNEQFF.

This clone has only one observation. This chain links TRBV11-2 with TRBJ2-5, with a weak D call TRBD2 (5 bases). Germline-derived CDR1 and CDR2 are SGHAT and FQNNGV. This CDR3 is built from 15 residues. Trimming pared 5 bases from V and 4 bases from J, leaving 17 bases between. The DNA of the CDR3 is TGTGCCAGCAGCACCCTTTCGAAGGCGGGAGAGACCCAGTACTTC. Protein: CASSTLSKAGETQYF.

The J gene is TRBJ2-2, the V gene TRBV27; 9 bases agree with TRBD2. The germline V gene encodes CDR1 MNHEY and CDR2 SMNVEV (reference sequence). V shed 5 bases and J 3 bases; nucleotides not matched to a gene: 10. CDR3 length: 17 residues. The CDR3 nucleotides are TGTGCCAGCAGTGCCTATAGCGGGAGTGCGGACACCGGGGAGCTGTTTTTT. Its protein product is CASSAYSGSADTGELFF.

This clone was seen once. The genes are TRBV28 and TRBJ1-2; 7 bases align to TRBD1. The CDR3 is 14 residues long. Germline loops: CDR1 MDHEN, CDR2 SYDVKM. V dropped 7 bases and J dropped 6; count of bases not matched to a gene: 11. CDR3 in DNA: TGTGCCAGCACCTGGGAGGGGGCGCAGGATGGCTACACCTTC. Translated, it gives CASTWEGAQDGYTF.

V gene TRBV5-5 combines with J gene TRBJ2-7; TRBD1 might be the D (6 bases). The CDR3 totals 14 residues. V was shortened by 0 bases and J by 4 bases, with 11 bases between the two germline ends. The germline V gene has CDR1 SGHKS and CDR2 YYEKEE (reference sequence). CDR3: CASSLDVGAYEQYF. DNA for the CDR3: TGTGCCAGCAGCTTGGACGTGGGGGCTTACGAGCAGTACTTC.

This chain uses TRBV2 with TRBJ1-5, with D perhaps TRBD1 (5 bases). The CDR3 has 16 residues. CDR1 is SNHLY and CDR2 is FYNNEI in the germline V gene. V lost 0 bases and J lost 4, with 13 bases in between. The CDR3: CASSEALRGINQPQHF. In DNA, the CDR3 is TGTGCCAGCAGTGAAGCGCTTCGGGGGATTAATCAGCCCCAGCATTTT.

This sequence joins TRBV7-2 and TRBJ1-2; no clear D gene. V was pared by 1 base and J by 10 bases, with 19 bases between. CDR1 and CDR2 (germline): SGHTA, FQGNSA. The CDR3 extends over 15 amino acids. This chain's CDR3 is CASSLVGWSTGDYTF. DNA for the CDR3: TGTGCCAGCAGCTTAGTCGGGTGGAGCACCGGGGACTACACCTTC.

J is TRBJ2-7 and V is TRBV5-4; 7 bases agree with TRBD2. The CDR3 extends over 15 amino acids. The germline V gene has CDR1 SGHNT and CDR2 YYREEE (reference sequence). V was clipped by 6 bases and J by 1 base; unmatched bases: 10. DNA of the CDR3: TGTGCCAGCACCCCCCAGGAAGCGGGATCCTACGAGCAGTACTTC. Translating gives CASTPQEAGSYEQYF.

The genes are TRBV6-5 and TRBJ1-2; 10 bases line up with TRBD1. The germline CDR1 and CDR2 sequences are MNHEY and SVGAGI. The CDR3 consists of 14 residues. With V trimmed by 5 bases and J by 6 bases, 6 bases remained unmatched. CDR3 coding DNA: TGTGCCAGCAGTAGGACAGGGGGGTTGGATGGCTACACCTTC. Its translation: CASSRTGGLDGYTF.

V and J are TRBV28 and TRBJ1-2; tentative D call: TRBD1 (6 bases). V lost 7 bases to trimming and J lost 4 bases, with 16 bases between them. This CDR3 is built from 14 residues. CDR1 and CDR2 from the germline V gene are MDHEN and SYDVKM. The CDR3 region is CASTPGGGSYGYTF. CDR3 in DNA: TGTGCCAGCACCCCGGGAGGGGGAAGCTATGGCTACACCTTC.

The rearrangement joins TRBV9 to TRBJ1-1; unclear D gene. V shed 4 bases and J shed 6 bases, with 13 bases lying between them. The CDR3 covers 13 residues. Looked up from germline, CDR1 is SGDLS and CDR2 is YYNGEE. The CDR3 DNA reads as TGTGCCAGCAGCATCGACCTCGTTGCTGAAGCTTTCTTT. Protein: CASSIDLVAEAFF.

The chain couples TRBV14 to TRBJ1-5; no firm D call. The germline V gene has CDR1 SGHDN and CDR2 FVKESK. The CDR3 loop spans 18 amino acids. Trimming removed 2 bases at V and 2 bases at J, with 19 bases between. CDR3 in DNA: TGTGCCAGCAGCCAACGCGGCGTGATGCGTTTTCGCAATCAGCCCCAGCATTTT. Translated, it gives CASSQRGVMRFRNQPQHF.

The rearrangement uses TRBV12-5 and TRBJ2-3; 8 bases agree with TRBD2. This CDR3 region has 14 residues. Germline V gene sequence: CDR1 LGHNT, CDR2 FRNRAP. Losses at the gene ends were 2 bases for V and 6 bases for J; bases not matched to a gene: 4. CDR3 sequence (DNA): TGTGCTAGTGGTTTGAGCGGCGGGGGGGATACGCAGTATTTT. It specifies CASGLSGGGDTQYF.

The V call is TRBV3-1 (or the pseudogene TRBV3-2), the J call TRBJ2-3; D gene ambiguous. The CDR3 runs to 15 residues. Per germline, CDR1 LGHDT and CDR2 YNNKEL (reference sequence). Trimming took 0 bases from V and 8 from J, leaving 15 bases between them. For the CDR3, the DNA is TGTGCCAGCAGCCAAGATCTGCCTCCTACGGGTACGCAGTATTTT. Protein product: CASSQDLPPTGTQYF.

The rearrangement links TRBV29-1 to TRBJ2-7; TRBD2 might be the D (6 bases). Trimming pared 0 bases from V and 6 bases from J, leaving 12 bases between. The CDR3 consists of 13 residues. Germline CDR1 and CDR2: SQVTM and ANQGSEA. The CDR3 DNA follows: TGCAGCGTTGAAGATCGGACCGGGGGCGAGCAGTACTTC. It is translated as CSVEDRTGGEQYF.

J is TRBJ2-1 and V is TRBV6-1; the D is unclear. The V gene's germline CDR1 is MNHNS and CDR2 SASEGT. V was cut by 3 bases and J by 6 bases, with 9 bases left in between. This CDR3 contains 13 residues. CDR3: CASSDDDRNEQFF. CDR3 nucleotides: TGTGCCAGCAGTGACGACGACCGCAATGAGCAGTTCTTC.

V and J are TRBV4-3 and TRBJ2-7; 10 bases match TRBD2. Germline-derived CDR1 and CDR2 are LGHNA and YSLEER. This CDR3 contains 16 residues. The junction had 10 bases not matched to a gene; V was cut back by 4 bases and J by 4 bases. Written as DNA, the CDR3 is TGCGCCAGCAGCCCCGGCCGGACTAGCGGAACTTACGAGCAGTACTTC. It translates to CASSPGRTSGTYEQYF.